In this sample, the clone carrying this T cell receptor (beta chain) turned up once. One end of the junction fails to match germline, which may point to a read error. This table comes from immunoSEQ multiplex PCR, and its TCRdb copy is limited to in-frame clones, with some not included. The data hold some 7,200 clones, with more than 70% observed a single time. This entry is derived from a study of immune cell composition in non-small cell lung cancer. The wider study: Lung adenocarcinoma or squamous carcinoma made up most tumours.

Normal lung sampling was at least 3 cm from the tumour, as distant as possible. This CDR3 comprises 15 residues. The germline CDR1 and CDR2 sequences are SGHNT and YYREEE (reference sequence). This TCR derives from a human donor with non-small cell lung cancer. This sequence joins TRBV5-4 and TRBJ2-1, with a possible D match to TRBD2 (6 bases). The sequenced sample was non-adjacent lung tissue. CDR3 nucleotides: TGCGCCAGCAGCCTCGGAGGGAGTAAGGTTGATGAGCAGTTCTTC. The encoded protein is CASSLGGSKVDEQFF.